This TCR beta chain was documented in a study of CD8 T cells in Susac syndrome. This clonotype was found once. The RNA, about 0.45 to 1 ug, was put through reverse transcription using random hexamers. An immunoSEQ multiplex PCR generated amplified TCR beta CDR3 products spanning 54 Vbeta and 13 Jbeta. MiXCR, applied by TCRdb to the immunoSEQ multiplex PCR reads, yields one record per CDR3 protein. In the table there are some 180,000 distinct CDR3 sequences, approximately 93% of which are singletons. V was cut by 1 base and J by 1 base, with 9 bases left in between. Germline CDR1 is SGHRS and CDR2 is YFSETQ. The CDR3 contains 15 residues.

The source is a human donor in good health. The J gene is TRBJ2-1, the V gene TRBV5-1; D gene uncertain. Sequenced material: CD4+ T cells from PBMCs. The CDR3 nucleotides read TGCGCCAGCAGCTTGTCCTTGCAGTCCTACAATGAGCAGTTCTTC. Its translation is CASSLSLQSYNEQFF.